One sample yielded the 14 T cell receptor beta chains listed below, sequenced in a study of blood T cell repertoires in COVID-19. Sequencing used immunoSEQ multiplex PCR; TCRdb keeps in-frame clones, though not all of them. The table lists around 360,000 clones, around 87% of them singletons. Sample: PBMCs or T cells enriched from blood (not recorded which). The receptors were sampled from a man aged 40-49 years in a cohort exposed to, infected with or recovered from COVID-19 (not recorded which).

The rearrangement joins TRBV18 to TRBJ1-1; TRBD1 matches at 7 bases. Germline loops: CDR1 KGHSH, CDR2 LQKENI. The CDR3 is 15 residues long. V lost 3 bases to trimming and J lost 1 base; unmatched junction nucleotides: 5. The chain's CDR3 is CASSPYGTENTEAFF. In nucleotides, the CDR3 is TGTGCCAGCTCACCGTATGGGACAGAGAACACTGAAGCTTTCTTT.

This chain uses TRBV3-1 (or the pseudogene TRBV3-2) with TRBJ2-2, with TRBD2 identical over 11 bases. The CDR3 extends over 17 amino acids. Germline-derived CDR1 and CDR2 are LGHDT and YNNKEL (reference sequence). V trimming: 1 base; J trimming: 3 bases; junction bases outside the gene matches: 4. CDR3 residues: CASSQGVLAGDTGELFF. CDR3 DNA sequence: TGTGCCAGCAGCCAAGGTGTACTAGCGGGAGACACCGGGGAGCTGTTTTTT.

V and J are TRBV3-1 (or the pseudogene TRBV3-2) and TRBJ1-1; TRBD1 might be the D (5 bases). There are 12 residues in the CDR3. Germline CDR1 is LGHDT and CDR2 is YNNKEL (reference sequence). Trimming removed 2 bases from V and 6 bases from J, with 7 bases in between. The CDR3 sequence is CASSQTGSEAFF. The CDR3 nucleotides read TGTGCCAGCAGCCAAACAGGTTCTGAAGCTTTCTTT.

This clone was seen just once. The V call is TRBV24-1, the J call TRBJ2-1, with TRBD2 matching over 12 bases. With 5 bases clipped from V and 8 bases from J, the junction kept 3 bases outside the gene matches. The germline V gene encodes CDR1 KGHDR and CDR2 SFDVKD. The CDR3 covers 14 residues. In DNA form, the CDR3 reads TGTGCCACCAGTGGGTCTAGCGGGAGGGATGAGCAGTTCTTC. This sequence encodes CATSGSSGRDEQFF.

This chain uses TRBV2 with TRBJ1-1; 8 bases agree with TRBD1. Germline V gene lookup returns CDR1 SNHLY and CDR2 FYNNEI. The CDR3 runs 13 residues. V dropped 8 bases and J dropped 1; count of bases not matched to a gene: 3. The CDR3 loop is CASGQGPNTEAFF. The CDR3 region has the DNA TGTGCCAGCGGACAGGGCCCGAACACTGAAGCTTTCTTT.

For this clone: The sample has other DNA sequences that encode this CDR3 too. The V call is TRBV5-4, the J call TRBJ2-7, with 9 bases lining up with TRBD2. This CDR3 comprises 13 residues. V was pared by 4 bases and J by 1 base, with 0 bases of the junction left unmatched. In germline, CDR1 is SGHNT, CDR2 YYREEE (reference sequence). The CDR3 loop reads CASSLAGSYEQYF. For the CDR3, the DNA is TGTGCCAGCAGCCTAGCGGGGTCCTACGAGCAGTACTTC.

The rearrangement links TRBV2 to TRBJ1-5; the D gene is possibly TRBD1 (6 bases). Per the germline V gene, CDR1 is SNHLY and CDR2 is FYNNEI. Trimming removed 7 bases from V and 2 bases from J, with 12 bases in between. CDR3 size: 14 residues. CDR3 region: CASTRDNGNQPQHF. CDR3 in DNA: TGTGCCAGCACCCGGGACAATGGCAATCAGCCCCAGCATTTT.

The CDR3, as DNA: TGTGCCAGTACCGCCTTAAGCAGGCCGAACACCGGGGAGCTGTTTTTT. This translates into CASTALSRPNTGELFF. The chain couples TRBV19 to TRBJ2-2; D unclear. CDR3 length: 16 residues. The V end lost 7 bases, the J end lost 0 bases, and 15 bases lay between the germline ends. Looked up from germline, CDR1 is LNHDA and CDR2 is SQIVND (reference sequence). Together with reference TRBV19 and TRBJ2-2, the CDR3 gives the full variable domain: DGGITQSPKYLFRKEGQNVTLSCEQNLNHDAMYWYRQDPGQGLRLIYYSQIVNDFQKGDIAEGYSVSREKKESFPLTVTSAQKNPTAFYLCASTALSRPNTGELFFGEGSRLTVL.

This rearrangement joins TRBV7-3 to TRBJ1-3; no clear D gene. This CDR3 is built from 13 residues. Germline lookup yields CDR1 SGHTA and CDR2 FQGTGA. With 0 bases removed from V and 9 bases from J, the gap between germline ends came to 9 bases. The CDR3 bases are TGTGCCAGCAGCTTAACTCCTGGTAGCACCATATATTTT. It encodes CASSLTPGSTIYF.

This chain links TRBV28 with TRBJ2-7; 9 bases match TRBD1. The CDR3 contains 14 residues. V was pared by 4 bases and J by 2 bases, with 3 bases of the junction left unmatched. CDR1 and CDR2 from the germline V gene are MDHEN and SYDVKM. The CDR3 here is CASSSGQGAYEQYF. The CDR3 DNA reads as TGTGCCAGCAGTTCGGGACAGGGAGCCTACGAGCAGTACTTC.

The V call is TRBV7-7, the J call TRBJ2-1; 11 nucleotides match TRBD2. CDR3 length equals 18 residues. Germline V lookup: CDR1 SSHAT, CDR2 FNYEAQ (reference sequence). After removal of 1 base from V and 0 bases from J, the junction contained 5 bases not matched to a gene. Written as DNA, the CDR3 is TGTGCCAGCAGCTTAGGGGGGACTAGCGGTAGCTCCTACAATGAGCAGTTCTTC. Amino acid sequence: CASSLGGTSGSSYNEQFF.

The CDR3 is CASSVGRGTNTGELFF. The CDR3 DNA sequence: TGTGCCAGCAGCGTAGGGCGGGGAACGAACACCGGGGAGCTGTTTTTT. The V gene is TRBV9, the J gene TRBJ2-2; D may be TRBD2 (6 bases). Germline V gives CDR1 SGDLS, CDR2 YYNGEE. The CDR3 consists of 16 residues. The V and J ends lost 0 bases and 0 bases respectively, with 9 bases between them. Variable domain in full (rest from reference TRBV9 and TRBJ2-2): DSGVTQTPKHLITATGQRVTLRCSPRSGDLSVYWYQQSLDQGLQFLIQYYNGEERAKGNILERFSAQQFPDLHSELNLSSLELGDSALYFCASSVGRGTNTGELFFGEGSRLTVL.

This clone occurred once. This sequence joins TRBV30 and TRBJ1-5; no reliable D call. This CDR3 is 12 amino acids long. Germline V gene lookup returns CDR1 GTSNPN and CDR2 SVGIG (reference sequence). The V and J ends lost 0 bases and 6 bases respectively, with 6 bases between them. This chain's CDR3 is CAWSVAPQPQHF. CDR3 nucleotide sequence: TGTGCCTGGAGTGTAGCACCTCAGCCCCAGCATTTT.

Only one count was recorded for this clone. J is TRBJ2-5 and V is TRBV9, with TRBD2 matching over 11 bases. Trimming took 4 bases from V and 5 from J; bases not matched to a gene: 7. The CDR3 sequence is 15 residues long. Germline lookup yields CDR1 SGDLS and CDR2 YYNGEE. The CDR3 DNA follows: TGTGCCAGCAGCCTTAGCGGGAGGGCCGAGGAGACCCAGTACTTC. Protein product: CASSLSGRAEETQYF.